This T cell receptor (beta chain) was identified in a study of Graves' ophthalmopathy and Graves' hyperthyroidism. Study details: Researchers classed hyperthyroidism as stable given no ophthalmopathy within 18 months of follow-up.

The CDR3 totals 15 residues. Germline loops: CDR1 SGDLS, CDR2 YYNGEE. V trimming: 2 bases; J trimming: 2 bases; junction bases outside the gene matches: 7. This clonotype has at least ten counts. Its antigen is currently unknown. The sequenced template was RNA, covering the TCR beta CDR3 region. After a first-round RT-PCR with HTBI primers, a second-round multiplex PCR was run. TCRdb itself ran the multiplex PCR reads through MiXCR, one entry per CDR3 protein. The table records 580,000 or so distinct CDR3 sequences, less than 45% of them present only once. Only newly diagnosed hyperthyroidism patients aged 18 to 65, with under 2 months' duration, were enrolled. Other autoimmune diseases, uncontrolled infections, pregnancy or lactation excluded patients from enrollment. Findings and caveats of the study: The blood repertoire also included most expanded thyroid clonotypes above 0.001 frequency.

Input material: peripheral blood or thyroid tissue (not recorded which). The chain links TRBV9 to TRBJ2-7; 7 bases fit TRBD1. The sequence was collected from an adult man with Graves' hyperthyroidism. The CDR3 loop reads CASSVGTAKTYEQYF. CDR3 in DNA: TGTGCCAGCAGCGTCGGGACAGCCAAAACCTACGAGCAGTACTTC. Variable domain in full (rest from reference TRBV9 and TRBJ2-7): DSGVTQTPKHLITATGQRVTLRCSPRSGDLSVYWYQQSLDQGLQFLIQYYNGEERAKGNILERFSAQQFPDLHSELNLSSLELGDSALYFCASSVGTAKTYEQYFGPGTRLTVT.